This T cell receptor beta chain was captured in a study of T cell repertoires in ileal Crohn's disease. In the study overall: Patients had a median roughly 8-year disease duration, and approximately 35% were active smokers. Postoperative therapy was given to about half: about a dozen thiopurines, 18 anti-TNF agents.

TCRdb's copy holds only in-frame clones and misses some; the assay was immunoSEQ multiplex PCR. The sample has around 9,000 clones, just over 75% seen once. Trimming pared 5 bases from V and 4 bases from J, leaving 17 bases between. CDR3 length: 14 residues. The germline V gene has CDR1 GTSNPN and CDR2 SVGIG (reference sequence). Study-level findings and limits: Sorted CD8 T cells held more high-frequency clones than CD4. Every patient over 26.8% clonality showed endoscopic recurrence.

Of note for this clone: Its matching antigen is unknown.

The rearrangement uses TRBV30 and TRBJ2-5; a possible D gene is TRBD2 (5 bases). This TCR came from an adult with Crohn's disease. Sequenced: ileal tissue. This CDR3 reads CAWHHPLRGETQYF. The CDR3 nucleotides are TGTGCCTGGCACCATCCCCTACGGGGAGAGACCCAGTACTTC.